The entry below gives a single TCR beta chain sequence along with its context. What it recognizes is unknown. This entry comes from a study of T-cell memory formation after mild COVID-19. Turning to the study itself: In these data, TCR clusters were largely donor specific. Findings and caveats of the study: In pre-infection memory, a portion of responding clones appeared, which suggested that cross-reactive memory joined.

This CDR3 has 18 residues. After removal of 5 bases from V and 2 bases from J, the junction contained 18 bases not matched to a gene. MiXCR, applied by TCRdb to the 5' RACE reads, yields one record per CDR3 protein. The sample includes roughly 120,000 distinct CDR3 sequences, 15% to 20% of them seen just once. The rearrangement joins TRBV12-3 or TRBV12-4 to TRBJ2-7, with 7 nucleotides matching TRBD2. This sequence originates from an adult woman who had mild COVID-19 (a few samples of this study predate the infection). Cell type and time point are not known. What was sequenced was PBMCs or a T cell subset sorted from them (not recorded which). The CDR3 DNA reads TGTGCCAGCAGTCGAACTACCCCCGGGACTAACCCTACCTACGAGCAGTACTTC. This encodes CASSRTTPGTNPTYEQYF.